Below, 8 T cell receptor beta chains from the same sample are listed, as sequenced in a study of CD8+CD57+ T cells in acquired aplastic anemia (dated by TCRdb to the late 2010s). Sequencing was performed on an Illumina HiSeq 2000. Genomic DNA served as template for TCR beta VDJ combination and CDR3 sequence profiling. Using fastp at Q25 and MiXCR, TCRdb reprocessed the public reads and kept productive beta chains. Records with the same CDR3 protein are collapsed into one entry carrying the most frequent genes and DNA. The sample contains 260,000 or so distinct CDR3 sequences, 65% to 90% of them found a single time. The ten largest clones represent about two fifths of the sample. Patients chosen for sequencing had shown expansion of CD8+CD57+ cells by flow cytometry. Sequencing used sorted CD4+, CD8+, or CD8+CD57+ T cells (not recorded which) from PBMCs. These receptors all stem from a human donor with aplastic anemia.

This clonotype came up once. At one of its ends the junction is not consistent with the germline gene, which may arise from a read error. The chain is built from TRBV7-8 and TRBJ2-3, with D tentatively TRBD1 (5 bases). This CDR3 region has 13 residues. Germline CDR1 reads SGHVS; CDR2 reads FQNEAQ. CDR3 coding DNA: TGTGCCAGCAGCTATCAGGCAACCGAGACAGCCCTTTTT. As protein: CASSYQATETALF. Looking up the rest from reference TRBV7-8 and TRBJ2-3 gives the full variable domain: GAGVSQSPRYKVAKRGQDVALRCDPISGHVSLFWYQQALGQGPEFLTYFQNEAQLDKSGLPSDRFFAERPEGSVSTLKIQRTQQEDSAVYLCASSYQATETALFGPGTRLTVL.

V is TRBV7-3 and J is TRBJ2-1; tentative D call: TRBD2 (7 bases). V was pared by 5 bases and J by 13 bases, with 27 bases between. CDR1 and CDR2 (germline): SGHTA, FQGTGA. CDR3 length: 16 residues. This CDR3 is CASSGGARLGEQYQFF. CDR3 nucleotide sequence: TGTGCCAGCAGCGGGGGGGCGCGCCTAGGGGAGCAGTACCAGTTCTTC.

Concerning this clonotype itself: Germline and junction disagree at one end, which may indicate a read error. J is TRBJ2-7 and V is TRBV15; TRBD1 matches 7 bases. The CDR3 sequence is 11 residues long. Germline CDR1 reads LNHNV; CDR2 reads YYDKDF (reference sequence). The CDR3 bases are TGTGCCACCAGCAGACGGCCAGGGGGAAACTTC. Translating gives CATSRRPGGNF. The full variable domain, its missing parts supplied by reference TRBV15 and TRBJ2-7, is DAMVIQNPRYQVTQFGKPVTLSCSQTLNHNVMYWYQQKSSQAPKLLFHYYDKDFNNEADTPDNFQSRRPNTSFCFLDIRSPGLGDTAMYLCATSRRPGGNFGPGTRLTVT.

Comment on this clonotype: As the CDR3 is not closed by the conserved phenylalanine or tryptophan, this likely results from a read error. The DNA is omitted, as the CDR3 cannot be located on it reliably, and the CDR3 follows TCRdb's listing. The chain employs TRBV2 and TRBJ1-2; the table's D call TRBD1 went unverified against the DNA. Germline CDR1 reads SNHLY; CDR2 reads FYNNEI. The CDR3 sequence runs 16 residues, both termini included. The CDR3 protein is CASSGEGGALTEAYFG.

For this clonotype: At one boundary the junction diverges from the germline segment, which might be a read error. This chain joins TRBV7-3 and TRBJ2-5; D unclear. CDR1 SGHTA and CDR2 FQGTGA come from the germline V gene. This CDR3 comprises 14 residues. The CDR3 nucleotides are TGTGCCAGCAGCAGGGCAGCAAACCACGAGAACCAGTACTTC. Translated, it gives CASSRAANHENQYF.

This clonotype was seen just once. In this CDR3 the conserved last residue, phenylalanine or tryptophan, is missing, so a read error is likely. The limits of the CDR3 on the DNA are not certain, so only TCRdb's listed CDR3 is given. The gene calls are TRBV2 and TRBJ1-5. Germline V gene lookup returns CDR1 SNHLY and CDR2 FYNNEI. The CDR3 numbers 15 amino acids, ends counted. The CDR3 region is CASSDGVTHEQFFQS.

Notes on this clonotype: Given the absence of the conserved phenylalanine or tryptophan at the CDR3 end, a read error is likely. This sequence joins TRBV7-2 and TRBJ2-3, with D possibly TRBD2 on 6 matching bases. The CDR3 consists of 13 residues. From germline, CDR1 is SGHTA and CDR2 FQGNSA. V lost 0 bases and J lost 7, with 8 bases in between. DNA for the CDR3: TGTGCCAGCAGCTTAGCGGGAGGACATACGCAGTATTAT. Residues: CASSLAGGHTQYY.

With regard to this clonotype: No conserved phenylalanine or tryptophan ends this CDR3, so it is likely a read error. No DNA is shown, since the ends of the CDR3 on it are uncertain; the CDR3 is the one TCRdb lists. The chain is built from TRBV7-2 and TRBJ2-1; the table's D call of TRBD1 was not tested on the DNA. The CDR3 numbers 13 amino acids, ends counted. Germline CDR1 and CDR2: SGHTA and FQGNSA. The CDR3 sequence: CASSCGQVPNYGY.